The T cell receptor beta chain described here comes from a study of cytomegalovirus exposure and HLA in healthy donors. CDR3 length: 15 residues. The V and J ends lost 6 bases and 5 bases respectively, with 19 bases between them. In germline, CDR1 is SNHLY, CDR2 FYNNEI. The study ran its PCR with 60 Vbeta and 13 Jbeta primers. TCRdb's table, derived via immunoSEQ multiplex PCR, lists solely in-frame clones and lacks some. The top ten hold approximately 2% of the sample, which has 150,000 to 200,000 clones, around three quarters seen once. Sequenced input: PBMCs. The chain carries TRBV2 and TRBJ2-5; TRBD1 might be the D (6 bases). This clonotype was obtained from a woman aged 30 to 39 in good health and CMV-seropositive. CDR3 sequence (DNA): TGTGCCAGCAGGGACGACTCCAACCAGGGGGAGACCCAGTACTTC. Its protein product is CASRDDSNQGETQYF.